This is a list of T cell receptor beta chains from one sample in a study of T cell responses to AZD1222 COVID-19 vaccine. Sequencing used immunoSEQ multiplex PCR; TCRdb keeps in-frame clones, though not all of them. The sample has some 120,000 clones; just over 85% are singletons. The sequences come from peripheral blood, collected on day 0 of AZD1222 vaccination. Receptors were obtained from an adult in good health. The CDR3 runs from the conserved cysteine through the conserved F or W. The D gene is left open where the match is weak. Rows give clone size only sometimes, using once, few, many, or a class for an expanded clone.

DNA: TGCTTCCGGGGTCCTCCAGGGGGGCGGGAGAACACTGAAGCTTTCTTT
CDR3: CFRGPPGGRENTEAFF
D: TRBD1
V: TRBV29-1
size: -
J: TRBJ1-1

DNA: TGTGCCAGCAGCCCGGGACTCGAATACGAGCAGTACTTC
CDR3: CASSPGLEYEQYF
D: -
V: TRBV11-2
size: few
J: TRBJ2-7

DNA: TGTGCCAGCAGCTTATTAGGGGTTGGCTATGGCTACACCTTC
CDR3: CASSLLGVGYGYTF
D: -
V: TRBV7-2
size: -
J: TRBJ1-2

DNA: TGCGCCAGCAGTGAGTTTTTGACAGGGGGCTATGGCTACACCTTC
CDR3: CASSEFLTGGYGYTF
D: TRBD1
V: TRBV10-2
size: -
J: TRBJ1-2

DNA: TGTGCCAGCAGTCCCCAGACAGGGTCAGAGACCCAGTACTTC
CDR3: CASSPQTGSETQYF
D: TRBD1
V: TRBV6-5
size: -
J: TRBJ2-5

DNA: TGCGCCAGCCGGGTCACACTCGATGAGCAGTTCTTC
CDR3: CASRVTLDEQFF
D: -
V: TRBV5-1
size: -
J: TRBJ2-1

DNA: TGTGCCATCAGTGATGGTAGCGGGGGTTACGAGCAGTACTTC
CDR3: CAISDGSGGYEQYF
D: TRBD2
V: TRBV10-3
size: -
J: TRBJ2-7

DNA: TGTGCCAGCAGCCCCTCTCGGACTAGCGGGATGGGGACCGGGGAGCTGTTTTTT
CDR3: CASSPSRTSGMGTGELFF
D: TRBD2
V: TRBV7-3
size: -
J: TRBJ2-2

DNA: TGTGCCATCAGTCTCCAGCGAGGAGGCAATCAGCCCCAGCATTTT
CDR3: CAISLQRGGNQPQHF
D: -
V: TRBV10-3
size: -
J: TRBJ1-5

DNA: TGTGCCACCAGCCGAGGGAACACGGGGTCCTACGAGCAGTACTTC
CDR3: CATSRGNTGSYEQYF
D: -
V: TRBV15
size: -
J: TRBJ2-7

DNA: TGTGCCAGCAGCTCCCTCCTAGACCGCTACACCGGGGAGCTGTTTTTT
CDR3: CASSSLLDRYTGELFF
D: -
V: TRBV7-2
size: -
J: TRBJ2-2

DNA: TGTGCCAGCAGTTACTCATACCCTGCTTACAATGAGCAGTTCTTC
CDR3: CASSYSYPAYNEQFF
D: -
V: TRBV6-5
size: -
J: TRBJ2-1

DNA: TGTGCCAGTACCACGCTGGGAACTAGCGGGGCCGGGGAGCTGTTTTTT
CDR3: CASTTLGTSGAGELFF
D: TRBD2
V: TRBV19
size: -
J: TRBJ2-2

DNA: TGTGCCAGCAGTTTTCCGGGACAAGGAGGCTACACCTTC
CDR3: CASSFPGQGGYTF
D: -
V: TRBV27
size: -
J: TRBJ1-2

DNA: TGTGCCACCGAGGGGACTCCCGGAGGGGAGACCCAGTACTTC
CDR3: CATEGTPGGETQYF
D: -
V: TRBV10-3
size: -
J: TRBJ2-5

DNA: TGTGCCAGCAGCTTGGGACTGATGTTCGGCGGGGAGCTGTTTTTT
CDR3: CASSLGLMFGGELFF
D: -
V: TRBV7-8
size: -
J: TRBJ2-2

DNA: TGCGCCAGCAGCTTGGGACAGGGGGCAGGGGAGCAGTACTTC
CDR3: CASSLGQGAGEQYF
D: TRBD1
V: TRBV4-1
size: -
J: TRBJ2-7

DNA: TGTGCCATCAGTGAAGACCTCACTAATGAAAAACTGTTTTTT
CDR3: CAISEDLTNEKLFF
D: -
V: TRBV10-3
size: -
J: TRBJ1-4

DNA: TGTGCCAGCAGTTTATTAGGGACTAGCGGGACCTACGAGCAGTACTTC
CDR3: CASSLLGTSGTYEQYF
D: TRBD2
V: TRBV28
size: -
J: TRBJ2-7

DNA: TGTGCCAGCAGTCCCGGAGGGAAAAGTGAGCAGTATTTT
CDR3: CASSPGGKSEQYF
D: -
V: TRBV28
size: -
J: TRBJ2-3

DNA: TGCGCCAGCAGCCCTCAGACAGGGAATAATTCACCCCTCCACTTT
CDR3: CASSPQTGNNSPLHF
D: TRBD1
V: TRBV5-1
size: -
J: TRBJ1-6

DNA: TGTGCCAGTAGTATACCCCGAAGGGACAGCCATTCCTACGAGCAGTACTTC
CDR3: CASSIPRRDSHSYEQYF
D: TRBD1
V: TRBV19
size: -
J: TRBJ2-7

DNA: TGTGCCAGCAGTTACCCAGGGAATCTTGGAGCTTTCTTT
CDR3: CASSYPGNLGAFF
D: -
V: TRBV6-5
size: -
J: TRBJ1-1

DNA: TGTGCCAGCAGCCAAGAGACTGTGGCGGGGACTGAAGCTTTCTTT
CDR3: CASSQETVAGTEAFF
D: -
V: TRBV4-2
size: -
J: TRBJ1-1

DNA: TGTGCCAGCAGCTTGGGACAGCCCCAAGAGACCCAGTACTTC
CDR3: CASSLGQPQETQYF
D: -
V: TRBV5-6
size: -
J: TRBJ2-5

DNA: TGTGCCAGCAGCTTGGCTGGGGCTCTAAACGAGCAGTACTTC
CDR3: CASSLAGALNEQYF
D: -
V: TRBV5-4
size: -
J: TRBJ2-7

DNA: TGCGCCACGAGCGAGGGGGGGGAGACCCAGTACTTC
CDR3: CATSEGGETQYF
D: -
V: TRBV5-1
size: -
J: TRBJ2-5

DNA: TGTGCCAGCCGGGACAGGGTGAATTCACCCCTCCACTTT
CDR3: CASRDRVNSPLHF
D: TRBD1
V: TRBV7-2
size: -
J: TRBJ1-6